Following are 32 T cell receptor beta chains from one sample sequenced in a study of STAT5B mutations in CD4+ large granular lymphocyte leukemia. TCRdb's table, derived via immunoSEQ multiplex PCR, lists solely in-frame clones and lacks some. The top ten clones hold more than 0.4% of a sample with 23,000 or so clones, around 80% of them seen once. The specimen was CD4+ T cells from blood buffy coats. The receptors stem from a human donor in good health.

The V and J genes are TRBV11-3 and TRBJ2-5; 7 bases are shared with TRBD1. V shed 0 bases, J shed 4 bases, and the junction held 8 bases outside the gene matches. The CDR3 is 16 amino acids. The V gene's germline CDR1 is SGHNT and CDR2 YENEEA. CDR3: CASSLEDRAIGETQYF. The CDR3 DNA reads TGTGCCAGCAGCTTAGAAGACAGGGCGATAGGAGAGACCCAGTACTTC.

The chain uses TRBV30 and TRBJ2-7; 7 nucleotides line up with TRBD2. CDR1 GTSNPN and CDR2 SVGIG come from the germline V gene (reference sequence). With V trimmed by 4 bases and J by 0 bases, 9 bases remained unmatched. The CDR3 length is 15 residues. The CDR3 DNA follows: TGTGCCTGGACTCCCCCGGGGAGGGCCTCCTACGAGCAGTACTTC. Translation gives CAWTPPGRASYEQYF.

This clone was detected a few times. The chain employs TRBV6-1 and TRBJ2-6; TRBD2 is a possible D gene (5 bases). The CDR3 loop spans 13 amino acids. The V and J ends lost 9 bases and 0 bases respectively, with 6 bases between them. The germline V gene encodes CDR1 MNHNS and CDR2 SASEGT. CDR3 protein: CASDYSGANVLTF. The DNA of the CDR3 is TGTGCCAGTGACTACTCTGGGGCCAACGTCCTGACTTTC.

The chain couples TRBV7-9 to TRBJ2-1, with TRBD1 matching 9 bases. Germline V CDR1 and CDR2: SEHNR, FQNEAQ (reference sequence). The CDR3 has 17 amino acids. The V gene end was trimmed by 5 bases and the J gene end by 1 base; junction bases not matched to a gene: 9. Written as DNA, the CDR3 is TGTGCCAGCAGCGTGGGCACCGGGACAGGGTCCTACAATGAGCAGTTCTTC. Protein sequence: CASSVGTGTGSYNEQFF.

V usage is TRBV30 and J usage is TRBJ2-7, with D possibly being TRBD1 (6 bases). The CDR3 runs 15 residues. The germline V gene has CDR1 GTSNPN and CDR2 SVGIG (reference sequence). V was shortened by 0 bases and J by 5 bases, with 17 bases between the two germline ends. The CDR3 region is CAWSVGEQGLDEQYF. CDR3 coding DNA: TGTGCCTGGAGTGTAGGAGAACAGGGTTTGGACGAGCAGTACTTC. Filled out from reference TRBV30 and TRBJ2-7, the complete variable domain reads SQTIHQWPATLVQPVGSPLSLECTVEGTSNPNLYWYRQAAGRGLQLLFYSVGIGQISSEVPQNLSASRPQDRQFILSSKKLLLSDSGFYLCAWSVGEQGLDEQYFGPGTRLTVT.

The chain joins TRBV5-1 to TRBJ2-7, with D possibly TRBD2 on 6 matching bases. This CDR3 is built from 14 residues. In germline, CDR1 is SGHRS, CDR2 YFSETQ. Trimming removed 4 bases from V and 0 bases from J, with 11 bases in between. The CDR3 nucleotides are TGCGCCAGCAGCATCGGGGACTTCTCCTACGAGCAGTACTTC. It yields the protein CASSIGDFSYEQYF.

The chain employs TRBV18 and TRBJ2-2; 14 nucleotides line up with TRBD2. The CDR3 is 15 residues long. J gave up 7 bases and V 6 bases, and 4 bases lay outside the gene matches. Germline V gives CDR1 KGHSH, CDR2 LQKENI. CDR3 in amino acids: CASSLGTSGSGELFF. CDR3 sequence (DNA): TGTGCCAGCTCGCTCGGGACTAGCGGGAGCGGGGAGCTGTTTTTT.

V gene TRBV30 combines with J gene TRBJ1-3; no clear D. The germline V gene encodes CDR1 GTSNPN and CDR2 SVGIG (reference sequence). V gave up 0 bases and J gave up 3 bases, with 6 bases separating them. The CDR3 loop spans 13 amino acids. The CDR3 coding sequence is TGTGCCTGGAGTGTAGGGATTGGAAACACCATATATTTT. Encoded protein: CAWSVGIGNTIYF.

In its sample, this clone was seen once. The genes are TRBV28 and TRBJ1-2; D not resolved. The V end was cut by 6 bases, the J end by 8 bases, with 16 bases between. CDR1 and CDR2 from the germline V gene are MDHEN and SYDVKM. The CDR3 sequence is 13 residues long. CDR3 bases: TGTGCCAGCAGCCTTGACACCGCTGGGGGCTACACCTTC. This translates into CASSLDTAGGYTF.

The rearrangement uses TRBV9 and TRBJ2-1; D unresolved. CDR3 size: 14 residues. The V end lost 2 bases, the J end lost 4 bases, and 10 bases lay between the germline ends. CDR1 SGDLS and CDR2 YYNGEE come from the germline V gene. The CDR3 region has the DNA TGTGCCAGCAGCGTGTCCCCGACTTACAATGAGCAGTTCTTC. It yields the protein CASSVSPTYNEQFF.

The rearrangement links TRBV6-5 to TRBJ2-2; D remains unclear. The germline V and J ends were trimmed by 6 bases and 8 bases, with 10 bases remaining between them. Germline V gives CDR1 MNHEY, CDR2 SVGAGI. The CDR3 length is 12 residues. CDR3 sequence reads: CASSLHGGELFF. CDR3 nucleotide sequence: TGTGCCAGCAGCCTACACGGAGGGGAGCTGTTTTTT.

The V gene is TRBV7-7, the J gene TRBJ2-5; TRBD1 agrees at 7 bases. This CDR3 comprises 14 residues. CDR1 is SSHAT, CDR2 FNYEAQ, per germline (reference sequence). Trimming at V came to 3 bases and at J to 8 bases, leaving 9 bases not matched to a gene. CDR3 amino acids: CASSFRTGQSTQYF. In DNA form, the CDR3 reads TGTGCCAGCAGCTTCCGGACAGGCCAAAGTACCCAGTACTTC.

DNA of the CDR3: TGTGCCAGCAGCGCTCCCCTCCTAGCGGGAGGGAATAATGAGCAGTTCTTC. The encoded protein is CASSAPLLAGGNNEQFF. V usage is TRBV27 and J usage is TRBJ2-1; 12 nucleotides match TRBD2. Per germline, CDR1 MNHEY and CDR2 SMNVEV (reference sequence). The CDR3 has 17 amino acids. V gave up 6 bases and J gave up 7 bases; unmatched junction bases: 13.

This chain connects TRBV11-3 to TRBJ2-3, with D hard to call. CDR3 size: 14 residues. V was clipped by 1 base and J by 0 bases, with 5 bases between them. CDR1 is SGHNT, CDR2 YENEEA, per germline. CDR3 sequence (DNA): TGTGCCAGCAGCTTAGTCGCTAGCACAGATACGCAGTATTTT. Amino acid sequence: CASSLVASTDTQYF.

CDR3 sequence: CASSDPGATSSPLHF. The CDR3 DNA follows: TGTGCCAGCAGTGACCCGGGGGCGACTTCTTCACCCCTCCACTTT. The rearrangement joins TRBV2 to TRBJ1-6; weak D call: TRBD1 (6 bases). V was pared by 3 bases and J by 9 bases, with 15 bases between. This CDR3 comprises 15 residues. Germline-derived CDR1 and CDR2 are SNHLY and FYNNEI.

This chain connects TRBV6-5 to TRBJ1-1; 8 bases line up with TRBD1. The CDR3 length is 13 residues. The germline V gene has CDR1 MNHEY and CDR2 SVGAGI. V lost 9 bases, J lost 2 bases, and 5 bases stayed unmatched. The CDR3 protein is CASSGGSNTEAFF. The CDR3 bases are TGTGCCAGTTCAGGGGGCAGCAACACTGAAGCTTTCTTT.

This clone was counted a single time. The chain couples TRBV6-6 to TRBJ2-1; D is ambiguous. Germline V gives CDR1 MNHNY, CDR2 SVGAGI (reference sequence). Trimming stripped 8 bases from V and 4 bases from J, with 6 bases between. The CDR3 is 11 amino acids. DNA of the CDR3: TGTGCCAGCGGCAGGTACAATGAGCAGTTCTTC. Translated: CASGRYNEQFF.

The V call is TRBV6-1, the J call TRBJ2-2, with TRBD1 matching over 10 bases. This CDR3 is built from 15 residues. Trimming cost V 7 bases and J 3 bases; bases outside gene matches: 5. Germline CDR1 and CDR2: MNHNS and SASEGT. The CDR3 loop is CASMRGTGDTGELFF. For the CDR3, the DNA is TGTGCCAGCATGAGGGGGACAGGGGACACCGGGGAGCTGTTTTTT.

This rearrangement joins TRBV7-8 to TRBJ2-1; 11 bases are a match to TRBD1. After removal of 2 bases from V and 6 bases from J, the junction contained 6 bases not matched to a gene. The CDR3 is 16 residues long. Germline CDR1 SGHVS, CDR2 FQNEAQ. The DNA for the CDR3 is TGTGCCAGCAGCTTACTTACGGGACAGGGGGTCAATGAGCAGTTCTTC. It is translated as CASSLLTGQGVNEQFF.

The chain uses TRBV10-3 and TRBJ2-7; 9 bases are a match to TRBD1. This CDR3 region has 16 residues. V gave up 3 bases and J gave up 0 bases; unmatched junction bases: 6. Germline CDR1 ENHRY, CDR2 SYGVKD. The CDR3 DNA follows: TGTGCCATCAGTGATGGGGGACAGGGTAGCTCCTACGAGCAGTACTTC. Translated: CAISDGGQGSSYEQYF.

This clone is a singleton in its sample. The rearrangement joins TRBV2 to TRBJ2-5, with no clear D. The CDR3 has 13 amino acids. CDR1 SNHLY and CDR2 FYNNEI come from the germline V gene. V lost 4 bases and J 5 bases, leaving 11 bases between the germline ends. CDR3: CASSAGWAETQYF. DNA of the CDR3: TGTGCCAGCAGTGCAGGTTGGGCGGAGACCCAGTACTTC. Based on the CDR3 plus reference TRBV2 and TRBJ2-5, the full variable domain is EPEVTQTPSHQVTQMGQEVILRCVPISNHLYFYWYRQILGQKVEFLVSFYNNEISEKSEIFDDQFSVERPDGSNFTLKIRSTKLEDSAMYFCASSAGWAETQYFGPGTRLLVL.

This clone showed up just a few times. The chain is built from TRBV30 and TRBJ1-5; 8 nucleotides align to TRBD1. Germline CDR1 reads GTSNPN; CDR2 reads SVGIG (reference sequence). This CDR3 is built from 15 residues. Trimming removed 2 bases from V and 5 bases from J; junction bases left unmatched: 8. CDR3 protein: CAWSIHTGGDQPQHF. CDR3 nucleotide sequence: TGTGCCTGGAGTATCCATACAGGGGGAGATCAGCCCCAGCATTTT.

This chain uses TRBV28 with TRBJ2-1, with D unresolved. Looked up from germline, CDR1 is MDHEN and CDR2 is SYDVKM. This CDR3 region has 16 residues. Between the trimmed V and J ends, which lost 7 bases and 5 bases, there was a span of 21 bases. CDR3 in DNA: TGTGCCAGCACCTCTGACTCTCAGGCCCGGAACAATGAGCAGTTCTTC. Translated, it gives CASTSDSQARNNEQFF.

J is TRBJ1-2 and V is TRBV5-6; D may be TRBD1 (5 bases). Trimming removed 4 bases at V and 7 bases at J, with 17 bases between. The CDR3 consists of 14 residues. Germline lookup yields CDR1 SGHDT and CDR2 YYEEEE. The CDR3 DNA reads as TGTGCCAGCAGCGCCCTCGACGGGGGAGCTGGCTACACCTTC. Encoded protein: CASSALDGGAGYTF.

The table lists this clone with a few counts. The CDR3 DNA sequence: TGTGCTAGTGGTTTGCCTCGGACACCATCCGGCTATGGCTACACCTTC. Translating gives CASGLPRTPSGYGYTF. The V call is TRBV12-5, the J call TRBJ1-2, with a weak D call TRBD1 (5 bases). This CDR3 has 16 residues. CDR1 is LGHNT and CDR2 is FRNRAP in the germline V gene. V dropped 2 bases and J dropped 4 bases, with 17 bases sitting between them.

The V call is TRBV11-2, the J call TRBJ2-1, with D unclear. V gave up 2 bases and J gave up 9 bases, with 11 bases separating them. The CDR3 is 13 residues long. The germline V gene encodes CDR1 SGHAT and CDR2 FQNNGV. CDR3 nucleotide sequence: TGTGCCAGCAGCTTACAGAACGGTCTTGAGCAGTTCTTC. Protein sequence: CASSLQNGLEQFF. Full variable domain (missing parts from reference TRBV11-2 and TRBJ2-1): EAGVAQSPRYKIIEKRQSVAFWCNPISGHATLYWYQQILGQGPKLLIQFQNNGVVDDSQLPKDRFSAERLKGVDSTLKIQPAKLEDSAVYLCASSLQNGLEQFFGPGTRLTVL.

This chain uses TRBV5-5 with TRBJ2-1; 7 nucleotides agree with TRBD1. Germline V gene data show CDR1 as SGHKS and CDR2 as YYEKEE (reference sequence). CDR3 size: 13 residues. V gave up 4 bases and J gave up 5 bases; unmatched junction bases: 3. CDR3 nucleotides: TGTGCCAGCAGCCAGGGACAGAACAATGAGCAGTTCTTC. It codes for CASSQGQNNEQFF. Drawing the rest from reference TRBV5-5 and TRBJ2-1, the complete variable domain is DAGVTQSPTHLIKTRGQQVTLRCSPISGHKSVSWYQQVLGQGPQFIFQYYEKEERGRGNFPDRFSARQFPNYSSELNVNALLLGDSALYLCASSQGQNNEQFFGPGTRLTVL.

The CDR3 spells CASSYSNGQPQHF. In DNA form, the CDR3 reads TGTGCCAGCAGTTATTCGAATGGGCAGCCCCAGCATTTT. This rearrangement joins TRBV6-5 to TRBJ1-5; D unresolved. The CDR3 has 13 residues. V lost 3 bases, J lost 7 bases, and 10 bases lay in between. Germline-derived CDR1 and CDR2 are MNHEY and SVGAGI.

The V call is TRBV5-1, the J call TRBJ2-7; 8 bases line up with TRBD1. V trimming: 3 bases; J trimming: 5 bases; junction bases outside the gene matches: 7. The CDR3 covers 14 residues. Germline CDR1 SGHRS, CDR2 YFSETQ. CDR3 residues: CASSYRTGSHEQYF. The CDR3 bases are TGCGCCAGCAGCTACCGGACAGGGAGCCACGAGCAGTACTTC.

V usage is TRBV11-2 and J usage is TRBJ2-7; a possible D gene is TRBD2 (6 bases). The CDR3 loop spans 15 amino acids. Germline V gives CDR1 SGHAT, CDR2 FQNNGV. V shed 5 bases and J shed 7 bases, with 21 bases lying between them. The CDR3 DNA is TGTGCCAGCAGCCTCCCTTTTAGGCGGGGAATTGAGCAGTACTTC. Amino acids: CASSLPFRRGIEQYF.

This clone was recorded once. This chain links TRBV7-2 with TRBJ1-3; D remains ambiguous. CDR3 length: 14 amino acids. Trimming removed 5 bases at V and 0 bases at J, with 8 bases between. CDR1 is SGHTA, CDR2 FQGNSA, per germline. CDR3 bases: TGTGCCAGCAGCCCAGGTAGCTCTGGAAACACCATATATTTT. Its protein product is CASSPGSSGNTIYF. Using reference TRBV7-2 and TRBJ1-3 for the parts outside the CDR3, the full variable domain is GAGVSQSPSNKVTEKGKDVELRCDPISGHTALYWYRQSLGQGLEFLIYFQGNSAPDKSGLPSDRFSAERTGGSVSTLTIQRTQQEDSAVYLCASSPGSSGNTIYFGEGSWLTVV.

The V gene is TRBV14, the J gene TRBJ2-1; 7 bases are a match to TRBD1. From germline, CDR1 is SGHDN and CDR2 FVKESK. Trimming removed 3 bases from V and 4 bases from J; junction bases left unmatched: 6. The CDR3 runs 15 residues. The CDR3, as DNA: TGTGCCAGCAGCCAGCATCGACAGGGATACAATGAGCAGTTCTTC. It is translated as CASSQHRQGYNEQFF.